These T cell receptor beta chains were read from a single sample in a study of cytomegalovirus exposure and HLA in healthy donors. Assay used: immunoSEQ multiplex PCR; TCRdb lists only in-frame clones, some missing. The sample consists of about 150,000 clones, 84% of them appearing once. Sequencing was performed on PBMCs. Receptors originate from a boy aged 2 to 9 in good health and CMV-seronegative. CDR3s include the opening cysteine and the closing phenylalanine or tryptophan. The order of the fields is V gene, clone size, CDR3 protein. The listing skips clone size in some rows; elsewhere it reads once, few, many or a size class.

>TRBV6-5|-
CASSYLASSSYNEQFF
>TRBV28|-
CASSFKLRGTGIYQPQHF
>TRBV18|-
CASSPGLAGGDNEQFF
>TRBV6-5|-
CASSYSTSPNEQFF
>TRBV2|-
CASWGRRSPGNTIYF
>TRBV5-6|-
CASSPGAGGPLPDTQYF
>TRBV7-9|-
CASSETLGRTDLSYNEQFF
>TRBV15|once
CATSRPPGTGGTDTQYF
>TRBV5-3|once
CAGDRGSYEQYF
>TRBV6-6|-
CASSPSGSTTQYF
>TRBV6-1|-
CASSEPGTGNYGYTF
>TRBV5-4|-
CASSQPSSGRSTDTQYF
>TRBV4-2|few
CASSQDLAGVEGSYEQYF
>TRBV18|-
CASSPLDTGSTEAFF
>TRBV4-1|-
CASSHRVRETQYF
>TRBV25-1|few
CASSSPPGVIKTEAFF
>TRBV6-1|-
CASNDRGFTDTQYF
>TRBV29-1|-
CSVTDRGGYEQYF
>TRBV2|-
CASREDGYTF
>TRBV11-1|few
CASSLDGTGVVRSYEQYF
>TRBV19|-
CASSLGLAGGNEQFF
>TRBV6-5|-
CASSYSIAGAFGELFF
>TRBV27|-
CASSLGGTNQPQHF
>TRBV7-8|-
CASRPPRGYYEQYF